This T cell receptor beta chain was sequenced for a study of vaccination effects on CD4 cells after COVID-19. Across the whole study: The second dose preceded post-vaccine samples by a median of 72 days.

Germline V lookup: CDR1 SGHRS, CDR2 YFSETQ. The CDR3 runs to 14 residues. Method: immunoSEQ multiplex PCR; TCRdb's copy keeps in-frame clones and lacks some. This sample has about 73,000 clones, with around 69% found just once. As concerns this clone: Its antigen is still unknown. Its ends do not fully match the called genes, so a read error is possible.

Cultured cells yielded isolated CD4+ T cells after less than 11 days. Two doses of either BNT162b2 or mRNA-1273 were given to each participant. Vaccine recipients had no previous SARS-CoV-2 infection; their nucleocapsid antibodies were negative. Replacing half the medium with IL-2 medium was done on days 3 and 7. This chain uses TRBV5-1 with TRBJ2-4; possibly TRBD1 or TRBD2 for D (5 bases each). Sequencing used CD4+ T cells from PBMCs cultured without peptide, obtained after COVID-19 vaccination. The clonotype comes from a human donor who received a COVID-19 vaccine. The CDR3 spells CASSSGPPKNIQYF. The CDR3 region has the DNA TGCGCCAGTAGCTCGGGGCCACCGAAAAACATTCAGTACTTC. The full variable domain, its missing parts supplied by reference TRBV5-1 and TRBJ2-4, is KAGVTQTPRYLIKTRGQQVTLSCSPISGHRSVSWYQQTPGQGLQFLFEYFSETQRNKGNFPGRFSGRQFSNSRSEMNVSTLELGDSALYLCASSSGPPKNIQYFGAGTRLSVL.